This T cell receptor beta chain came from a study of T cell changes during pregnancy in multiple sclerosis. V was clipped by 7 bases and J by 1 base, with 10 bases between them. Germline loops: CDR1 MDHEN, CDR2 SYDVKM. The CDR3 has 13 amino acids. Method: immunoSEQ multiplex PCR; TCRdb's copy keeps in-frame clones and lacks some. This sample carries tens of thousands of clones, around 92% of them seen once, and the ten largest clones take approximately 2.3%. Sequencing used peripheral blood, obtained in the first trimester of pregnancy. The clonotype originates from a female donor with multiple sclerosis, enrolled in a pregnancy study. V is TRBV28 and J is TRBJ1-2; D unresolved. The CDR3 nucleotides read TGTGCCAGCACCGCCGGGATTAACTATGGCTACACCTTC. Translated, it gives CASTAGINYGYTF.